A single T cell receptor (beta chain) is shown here with its context. The antigen remains unidentified. The data were obtained in a study of cytotoxic CD8 clonotypes in ibrutinib-treated CLL. For the study at large: The taking of response samples occurred after a median about 13 months of treatment, with a range of 6 to 36.

CDR3 length: 12 amino acids. V dropped 0 bases and J dropped 7 bases, with 5 bases sitting between them. CDR1 and CDR2 (germline): SGHRS, YFSETQ. Sequencing was performed with immunoSEQ multiplex PCR; in TCRdb, only in-frame clones are kept and a portion is missing. The sample carries 50,000 to 70,000 clones, approximately 54% recorded once. Whole-study findings and limits: Clonotypes that were public were uncommon, and they contracted or stayed stable on treatment. Samples were collected at differing times from sustained-remission and progressing patients.

Sequencing used PBMCs, obtained at disease progression, from a patient treated with ibrutinib. The V gene is TRBV5-1, the J gene TRBJ2-1; D gene ambiguous. This receptor was taken from a human donor with chronic lymphocytic leukemia. The CDR3 coding sequence is TGCGCCAGCAGCTTGGAGTGGAATGAGCAGTTCTTC. Residues: CASSLEWNEQFF.